This TCR beta chain was sequenced in a study of shared clonotypes between healthy human individuals. Clones were read by immunoSEQ multiplex PCR, and TCRdb kept only the in-frame ones, dropping some. Of approximately 2.5 million clones in the sample, around nine tenths were seen once. CDR1 is SGDLS, CDR2 YYNGEE, per germline. V lost 4 bases, J lost 4 bases, and 17 bases lay in between. The CDR3 sequence is 15 residues long. The chain couples TRBV9 to TRBJ1-2; TRBD1 might be the D (5 bases). This clonotype was obtained from a man aged 18 to 30 in good health. Sequencing was done on a sample of naive CD4+ T cells sorted from blood. The sample's subset: CD45RA+ positively selected. The CDR3 DNA reads as TGTGCCAGCAGCCCCCTATCTACAGGCAGCTATGGCTACACCTTC. Amino acid sequence: CASSPLSTGSYGYTF.